This T cell receptor (beta chain) comes out of a study of CD8 T cells in ankylosing spondylitis. Regarding the study as a whole: It was reported that disease-linked clones were significantly enriched in matched ankylosing spondylitis synovial fluid. A motif of fewer than ten highly homologous TCR beta variants was seen as apparently characteristic of ankylosing spondylitis blood.

Quantitative barcoded 5'-RACE was used to prepare TCR beta libraries. In TCRdb, the 5' RACE reads were re-called with MiXCR into one record per CDR3 protein. The data contain a few hundred thousand distinct CDR3 sequences, about 13% of them singletons. About this clonotype: As yet, its antigen is unknown.

This receptor was obtained from a male donor with ankylosing spondylitis. Input material: blood, either unsorted or a sorted T cell fraction (not recorded which).

CDR3 sequence (DNA): TGTGCCAGCAGCTTATCGTCTGGGGAGGCTATCTATGGCTACACCTTC. It specifies CASSLSSGEAIYGYTF. The V and J genes are TRBV7-2 and TRBJ1-2; no definite D call. Germline-derived CDR1 and CDR2 are SGHTA and FQGNSA. The CDR3 has 16 amino acids. The V and J ends lost 2 bases and 4 bases respectively, with 17 bases between them. Variable domain in full (rest from reference TRBV7-2 and TRBJ1-2): GAGVSQSPSNKVTEKGKDVELRCDPISGHTALYWYRQSLGQGLEFLIYFQGNSAPDKSGLPSDRFSAERTGGSVSTLTIQRTQQEDSAVYLCASSLSSGEAIYGYTFGSGTRLTVV.